Following are 15 T cell receptor beta chains from one sample sequenced in a study of cytomegalovirus exposure and HLA in healthy donors. PCR amplification relied on 60 Vbeta primers (plus 13 Jbeta primers). TCRdb keeps only in-frame clones here, not all; method: immunoSEQ multiplex PCR. The sample comprises some 220,000 clones, approximately 84% of which are singletons, and approximately 0.5% rests with the top ten. Material for sequencing was PBMCs. All receptors come from a woman aged 40 to 49 in good health and CMV-seronegative.

The V gene is TRBV19, the J gene TRBJ1-1; 7 bases are a match to TRBD1. The CDR3 has 13 amino acids. CDR1 and CDR2 from the germline V gene are LNHDA and SQIVND (reference sequence). The V and J ends lost 5 bases and 5 bases, in that order; junction bases with no gene match: 5. The chain's CDR3 is CASSEGARTEAFF. DNA for the CDR3: TGTGCCAGTAGTGAGGGGGCAAGGACTGAAGCTTTCTTT.

The rearrangement joins TRBV9 to TRBJ1-3; D is uncertain. The V end lost 3 bases, the J end lost 2 bases, and 12 bases lay between the germline ends. This CDR3 spans 15 amino acids. Germline V gene sequence: CDR1 SGDLS, CDR2 YYNGEE. The CDR3 loop reads CASSGYSGTGNTIYF. The CDR3 DNA is TGTGCCAGCAGCGGTTATTCGGGGACTGGAAACACCATATATTTT.

The chain links TRBV4-2 to TRBJ2-5; 11 bases line up with TRBD2. The junction had 7 bases not matched to a gene; V was cut back by 1 base and J by 6 bases. There are 16 residues in the CDR3. From germline, CDR1 is LGHNA and CDR2 YNFKEQ. The CDR3 region has the DNA TGTGCCAGCAGCCAAGTTATAGCGGGGGGGAGTAAGACCCAGTACTTC. This sequence encodes CASSQVIAGGSKTQYF.

This sequence joins TRBV19 and TRBJ2-5; perhaps TRBD2 as D (5 bases). Trimming shortened V by 4 bases and J by 4 bases, and 10 bases separated the two germline ends. CDR1 is LNHDA, CDR2 SQIVND, per germline (reference sequence). The CDR3 totals 13 residues. The CDR3: CASSTGLRETQYF. Written as DNA, the CDR3 is TGTGCCAGTAGTACCGGACTCCGAGAGACCCAGTACTTC. Complete variable domain (other parts from reference TRBV19 and TRBJ2-5): DGGITQSPKYLFRKEGQNVTLSCEQNLNHDAMYWYRQDPGQGLRLIYYSQIVNDFQKGDIAEGYSVSREKKESFPLTVTSAQKNPTAFYLCASSTGLRETQYFGPGTRLLVL.

The rearrangement links TRBV5-1 to TRBJ2-2, with D possibly matching TRBD1 (6 bases). In germline, CDR1 is SGHRS, CDR2 YFSETQ. This CDR3 region has 14 residues. The V end lost 0 bases, the J end lost 6 bases, and 9 bases lay between the germline ends. The CDR3 DNA reads TGCGCCAGCAGCTTGGCACAGGGTTCCGGGGAGCTGTTTTTT. This encodes CASSLAQGSGELFF.

This chain joins TRBV30 and TRBJ2-2; 13 positions match TRBD2. The trim removed 4 bases at V and 6 bases at J, leaving 11 bases unmatched. In germline, CDR1 is GTSNPN, CDR2 SVGIG (reference sequence). The CDR3 is made up of 17 amino acids. CDR3 DNA sequence: TGTGCCTGGAAGACGGGACTAGCGGGGTCACCGGCCGGGGAGCTGTTTTTT. Its protein is CAWKTGLAGSPAGELFF.

The rearrangement joins TRBV6-9 to TRBJ2-4, with D maybe TRBD2 (5 bases). Trimming cost V 5 bases and J 2 bases, with 19 bases left between them. The CDR3 spans 17 residues. Germline lookup yields CDR1 MNHGY and CDR2 SVAAGI. CDR3 sequence (DNA): TGTGCCAGCAGTCCCCTTCGGGGAGACGGGACCAAAAACATTCAGTACTTC. It translates to CASSPLRGDGTKNIQYF.

This clone was recorded only once. The rearrangement links TRBV27 to TRBJ2-5, with 8 bases fitting TRBD1. The CDR3 has 15 residues. Germline assignment: CDR1 MNHEY and CDR2 SMNVEV (reference sequence). V was clipped by 0 bases and J by 5 bases; unmatched bases: 5. CDR3 in amino acids: CASSLSAGGVETQYF. As DNA, the CDR3 is TGTGCCAGCAGTTTATCTGCAGGGGGCGTTGAGACCCAGTACTTC.

This sequence joins TRBV7-6 and TRBJ2-1; 11 nucleotides agree with TRBD1. Germline V gives CDR1 SGHVS, CDR2 FNYEAQ. The CDR3 totals 20 residues. Trimming removed 0 bases from V and 5 bases from J; junction bases left unmatched: 15. The CDR3 region has the DNA TGTGCCAGCAGCTTAGCGATGGAGTTGATGGGACAGGGGGAAGACAATGAGCAGTTCTTC. It specifies CASSLAMELMGQGEDNEQFF. The full variable domain, with the rest looked up from reference TRBV7-6 and TRBJ2-1, is GAGVSQSPRYKVTKRGQDVALRCDPISGHVSLYWYRQALGQGPEFLTYFNYEAQQDKSGLPNDRFSAERPEGSISTLTIQRTEQRDSAMYRCASSLAMELMGQGEDNEQFFGPGTRLTVL.

The V gene is TRBV19, the J gene TRBJ2-5; 7 bases fit TRBD1. The CDR3 spans 14 residues. Germline CDR1 LNHDA, CDR2 SQIVND (reference sequence). With V trimmed by 5 bases and J by 5 bases, 8 bases remained unmatched. CDR3 in amino acids: CASSPGQNRETQYF. CDR3 in DNA: TGTGCCAGTAGTCCGGGACAGAACCGTGAGACCCAGTACTTC.

V is TRBV2 and J is TRBJ2-1; possibly TRBD2 for D (6 bases). Germline V gives CDR1 SNHLY, CDR2 FYNNEI. The V end lost 6 bases, the J end lost 4 bases, and 13 bases lay between the germline ends. This CDR3 contains 14 residues. The CDR3 sequence is CASRRDLSYNEQFF. The CDR3 DNA is TGTGCCAGCAGGAGGGACTTGAGTTACAATGAGCAGTTCTTC.

In nucleotides, the CDR3 is TGTGCCAGCAGCTCCGCCCCGGGACAGGGCTACGAGCAGTACTTC. It encodes CASSSAPGQGYEQYF. The V call is TRBV7-9, the J call TRBJ2-7, with TRBD1 identical over 9 bases. The CDR3 sequence is 15 residues long. V dropped 4 bases and J dropped 3; count of bases not matched to a gene: 7. Looked up from germline, CDR1 is SEHNR and CDR2 is FQNEAQ (reference sequence).

CDR3 sequence (DNA): TGTGCCTTACAGGGGGCCCGGGAGCTGTTTTTT. Amino acids: CALQGARELFF. V usage is TRBV30 and J usage is TRBJ2-2; 9 bases are a match to TRBD1. CDR3 length: 11 residues. In germline, CDR1 is GTSNPN, CDR2 SVGIG (reference sequence). V lost 7 bases to trimming and J lost 9 bases; unmatched junction nucleotides: 3.

The V gene is TRBV4-1, the J gene TRBJ1-6; 9 bases align to TRBD1. There are 15 residues in the CDR3. Germline V gene data show CDR1 as MGHRA and CDR2 as YSYEKL. V lost 1 base and J lost 8; bases outside the gene matches: 3. The CDR3 DNA is TGCGCCAGCAGCCAAGCCGGGACAGGGTATTCACCCCTCCACTTT. Protein: CASSQAGTGYSPLHF.

This clone was counted a single time. CDR3 coding DNA: TGTGCCAGCAGCCCAGGACTAGACCCTACCCCCCAAGAGACCCAGTACTTC. Protein sequence: CASSPGLDPTPQETQYF. The chain links TRBV4-2 to TRBJ2-5; 7 positions agree with TRBD2. Trimming took 4 bases from V and 1 from J; bases not matched to a gene: 12. The V gene's germline CDR1 is LGHNA and CDR2 YNFKEQ. This CDR3 has 17 amino acids.